Reported below is one TCR beta chain. In its sample, this clonotype was seen a few times. The clone's antigen remains unknown. The sample holds no much larger clone one base away, and base qualities are not on file. The data were taken from a study of identical twins listed by TCRdb under 2016. Background for the entire study: To test whether fetal clonotypes persist, this study deep-sequenced TCR alpha and beta repertoires from monozygotic twins, from unrelated adults of various ages, and from cord blood. Replicate twin experiments were performed at different times using different library preparation protocols to rule out contamination. Broader findings and caveats from the paper: In monozygotic twins, recombination models systematically underestimated out-of-frame TCR alpha sharing, but the models matched the sharing seen between unrelated individuals. Because the same donors could not be followed over many years, conclusions were based on cross-sectional statistical analysis. Excess twin sharing in beta out-of-frame sequences was weaker because fewer shared sequences lowered the signal-to-noise ratio. Invariant T cells such as MAIT and iNKT could partly confound zero-insertion analyses, although diverse VJ usage argued against such confounding for most clonotypes. Compared with coincidental sharing between unrelated individuals, out-of-frame TCR alpha sequences shared between twins showed an excess of sequences with low generation probability. Fewer insertions were carried by abundant cord blood beta clonotypes, a similar but weaker trend appeared in young adult naive repertoires, and no such trend appeared in memory repertoires.

In the germline V gene, CDR1 corresponds to SGHDT and CDR2 to YYEEEE. V ends up 0 bases short and J 4 bases short, with an unmatched junction base count of 0. The CDR3 sequence holds 13 residues, the cysteine and phenylalanine included. Left in the record is the CDR3 DNA by itself, 39 bases read in frame from the first base. The library was made by 5' RACE. Instrument on record: Illumina HiSeq 2000. Template switching added a universal primer binding site, and the final cDNA carried a unique molecular identifier that allowed TCR cDNA molecules to be counted accurately. Specific primers in the conserved constant-segment region were used to synthesize first-strand cDNA for TCR alpha and beta chains. To control for contamination, each cDNA library was double barcoded with a SMART-Mk sample barcode plus Illumina barcodes. Two successive PCR steps introduced TruSeq adapter sequences along with Illumina sample barcodes. TCR alpha and beta cDNA libraries were sequenced on the Illumina HiSeq platform with custom primers. The source study handled its data this way. Unique molecular identifiers were extracted from raw reads with MiGEC, and CDR3 positions were determined with MiXCR. For each individual, recombination models were inferred using an EM algorithm with the repgenHMM and IGoR tools. Shared clonotypes were analyzed with the tcR package in R, and sharing was normalized by the product of cloneset sizes. Out-of-frame nonproductive sequences were analyzed to study raw recombination free of thymic and clonal selection effects. TCRdb's own reprocessing of the public reads used fastp at Q25 and MiXCR and kept productive beta chains. CDR3 protein duplicates are merged, each entry listing the most common genes and DNA. TCRdb's processing, not the authors', yielded these V and J calls. In this sample the table shows 240,000 or so distinct CDR3 sequences, about an eighth of which occur a single time. The ten largest clonotypes hold 4% to 5% of the sample.

Every donor in the study was a healthy Caucasian. Three pairs of female monozygotic twins, all aged about 18 to 30 years, were included in the twin cohort. Miltenyi CD45RO+ enrichment and human naive T-cell isolation kits were used to isolate memory (CD45RO+) and naive T cells from PBMC. These records were also assigned to another study, of yellow fever vaccine responses in identical twins. In that second paper, the authors write: According to the authors, the vaccine-induced T cell response in identical twins seemed to be partly convergent and partly specific to each individual. Focusing on identical twins, the study followed the T cell clones that responded to the vaccine, and did so with precision.

This TCR derives from a woman younger than 35 in good health. Sequenced sample: memory (CD45RO+) T cells sorted from blood. This sample's cell subset or site label indicates: CD45RO+ enriched T cells. The V and J segments used are TRBV5-6 and TRBJ2-7; 8 bases in between match TRBD1. The CDR3 region: CASSLGTGYEQYF. The DNA sequence is as follows: TGTGCCAGCAGCTTGGGGACAGGGTACGAGCAGTACTTC.